This T cell receptor beta chain was sequenced for a study of siplizumab effects on memory and regulatory T cells. Here immunoSEQ multiplex PCR was the method, and the copy in TCRdb shows in-frame clones only, minus some. This table has about 120,000 clones, around 94% appearing once. Germline V gene data show CDR1 as SGHAT and CDR2 as FQDESV (reference sequence). The CDR3 covers 15 residues. The V end was cut by 3 bases, the J end by 0 bases, with 9 bases between. This TCR was recovered from a human donor in good health. J is TRBJ2-1 and V is TRBV11-1; D is possibly TRBD2 (6 bases). Material for sequencing was non-Treg CD4+ T cells sorted from blood. The CDR3 DNA sequence: TGTGCCAGCAGCTTTGGGGGGAGCTCCTACAATGAGCAGTTCTTC. It yields the protein CASSFGGSSYNEQFF.